The source of this T cell receptor beta chain is a study of OX40 agonist ivuxolimab in advanced cancers. Overall study findings and caveats: In general, CD8+ T cells held more expanded clones than CD4+ did, on average.

The cohort excluded patients with autoimmune disease history or systemic immunosuppression. Here immunoSEQ multiplex PCR was the method, and the copy in TCRdb shows in-frame clones only, minus some. The data show 75,000 to 95,000 clones, more than 80% seen once. This clone was seen only a few times. What it binds is not known. This receptor was identified in an adult with an advanced solid tumor such as melanoma, head and neck, liver or kidney cancer. The sample was CD4+ or CD8+ T cells sorted from blood, taken in a trial of the OX40 agonist ivuxolimab.

In DNA form, the CDR3 reads TGTGCCAGCTCCTACCCGACAGGGCTAAATTCACCCCTCCACTTT. Translated, it gives CASSYPTGLNSPLHF. The rearrangement joins TRBV18 to TRBJ1-6; the match to TRBD1 covers 7 bases. Germline values: CDR1 KGHSH, CDR2 LQKENI. The junction had 9 bases not matched to a gene; V was cut back by 6 bases and J by 7 bases. This CDR3 has 15 residues.